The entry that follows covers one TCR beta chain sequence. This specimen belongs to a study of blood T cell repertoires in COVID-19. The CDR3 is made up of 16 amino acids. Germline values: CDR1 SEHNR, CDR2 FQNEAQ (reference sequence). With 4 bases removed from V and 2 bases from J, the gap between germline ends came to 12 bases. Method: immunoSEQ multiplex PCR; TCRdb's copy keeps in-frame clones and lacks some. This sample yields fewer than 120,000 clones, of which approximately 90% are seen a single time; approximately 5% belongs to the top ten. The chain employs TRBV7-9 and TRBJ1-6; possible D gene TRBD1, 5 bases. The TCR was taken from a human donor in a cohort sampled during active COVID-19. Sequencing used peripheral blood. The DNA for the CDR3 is TGTGCCAGCAGCTCCATCCAGGGCCCCTATAATTCACCCCTCCACTTT. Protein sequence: CASSSIQGPYNSPLHF.